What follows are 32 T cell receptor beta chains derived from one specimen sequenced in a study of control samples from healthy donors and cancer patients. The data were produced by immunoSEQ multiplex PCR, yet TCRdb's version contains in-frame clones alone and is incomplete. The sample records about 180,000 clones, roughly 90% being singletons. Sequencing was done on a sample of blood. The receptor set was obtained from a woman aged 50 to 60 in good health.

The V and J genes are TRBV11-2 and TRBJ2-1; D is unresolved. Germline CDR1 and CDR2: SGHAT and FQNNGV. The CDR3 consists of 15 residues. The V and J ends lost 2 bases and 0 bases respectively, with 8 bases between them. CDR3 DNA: TGTGCCAGCAGCTTACAGTTTAGCTCCTACAATGAGCAGTTCTTC. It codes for CASSLQFSSYNEQFF.

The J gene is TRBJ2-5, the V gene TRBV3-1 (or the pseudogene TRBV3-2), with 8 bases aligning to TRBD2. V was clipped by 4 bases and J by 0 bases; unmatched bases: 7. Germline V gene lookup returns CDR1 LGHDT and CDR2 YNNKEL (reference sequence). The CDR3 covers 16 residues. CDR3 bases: TGTGCCAGCAGCCCTACTAGCGGAGGCTACCAAGAGACCCAGTACTTC. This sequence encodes CASSPTSGGYQETQYF.

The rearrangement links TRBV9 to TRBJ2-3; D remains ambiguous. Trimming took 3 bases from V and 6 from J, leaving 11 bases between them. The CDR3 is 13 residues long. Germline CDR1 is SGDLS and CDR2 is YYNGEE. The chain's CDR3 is CASSASSADTQYF. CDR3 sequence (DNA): TGTGCCAGCAGCGCCTCCTCTGCGGATACGCAGTATTTT.

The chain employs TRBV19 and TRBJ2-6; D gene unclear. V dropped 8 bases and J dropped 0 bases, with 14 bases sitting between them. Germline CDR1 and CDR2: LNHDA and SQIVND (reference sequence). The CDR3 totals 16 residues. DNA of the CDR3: TGTGCCAGTCGATCACCAGCGATCTCTGGGGCCAACGTCCTGACTTTC. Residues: CASRSPAISGANVLTF. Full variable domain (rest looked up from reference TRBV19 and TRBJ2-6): DGGITQSPKYLFRKEGQNVTLSCEQNLNHDAMYWYRQDPGQGLRLIYYSQIVNDFQKGDIAEGYSVSREKKESFPLTVTSAQKNPTAFYLCASRSPAISGANVLTFGAGSRLTVL.

The CDR3 loop is CASSRGKFYEQYF. In DNA, the CDR3 is TGTGCCAGCAGCCGGGGCAAATTCTACGAGCAGTACTTC. V is TRBV5-4 and J is TRBJ2-7, with D tentatively TRBD1 or TRBD2 (5 bases each). Germline values: CDR1 SGHNT, CDR2 YYREEE (reference sequence). The V end lost 4 bases, the J end lost 3 bases, and 11 bases lay between the germline ends. This CDR3 region has 13 residues. The full variable domain, in which reference TRBV5-4 and TRBJ2-7 provide the parts outside the CDR3, is ETGVTQSPTHLIKTRGQQVTLRCSSQSGHNTVSWYQQALGQGPQFIFQYYREEENGRGNFPPRFSGLQFPNYSSELNVNALELDDSALYLCASSRGKFYEQYFGPGTRLTVT.

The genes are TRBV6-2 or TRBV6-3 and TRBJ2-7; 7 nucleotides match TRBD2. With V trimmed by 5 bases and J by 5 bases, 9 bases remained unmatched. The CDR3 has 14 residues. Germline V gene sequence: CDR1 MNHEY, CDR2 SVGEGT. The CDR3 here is CASSQKRDLDEQYF. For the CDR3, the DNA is TGTGCCAGCAGTCAAAAGCGGGATTTAGACGAGCAGTACTTC.

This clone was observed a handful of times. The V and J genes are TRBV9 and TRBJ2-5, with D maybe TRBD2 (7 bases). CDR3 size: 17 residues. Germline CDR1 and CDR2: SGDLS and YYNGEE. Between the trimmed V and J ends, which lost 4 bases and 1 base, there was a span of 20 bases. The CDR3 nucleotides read TGTGCCAGCAGCTACCAGGGGAGGGGACCGACCCAAGAGACCCAGTACTTC. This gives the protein CASSYQGRGPTQETQYF.

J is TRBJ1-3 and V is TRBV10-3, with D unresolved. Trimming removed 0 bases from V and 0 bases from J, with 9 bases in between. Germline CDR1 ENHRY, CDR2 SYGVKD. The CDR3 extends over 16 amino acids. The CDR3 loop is CAISESSGPSGNTIYF. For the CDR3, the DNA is TGTGCCATCAGTGAGTCCTCCGGGCCCTCTGGAAACACCATATATTTT.

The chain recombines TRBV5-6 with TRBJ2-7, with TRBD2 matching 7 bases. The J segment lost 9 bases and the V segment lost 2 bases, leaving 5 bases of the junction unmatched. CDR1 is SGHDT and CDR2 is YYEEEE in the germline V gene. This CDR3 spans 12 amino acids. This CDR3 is CASSFRGEGQYF. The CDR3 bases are TGTGCCAGCAGCTTTCGGGGGGAAGGGCAGTACTTC.

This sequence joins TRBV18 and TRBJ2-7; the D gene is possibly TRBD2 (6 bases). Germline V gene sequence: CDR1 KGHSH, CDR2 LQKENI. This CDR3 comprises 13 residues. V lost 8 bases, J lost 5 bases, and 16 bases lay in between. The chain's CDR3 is CASEAGPWDEQYF. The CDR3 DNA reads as TGTGCCAGCGAGGCGGGACCTTGGGACGAGCAGTACTTC.

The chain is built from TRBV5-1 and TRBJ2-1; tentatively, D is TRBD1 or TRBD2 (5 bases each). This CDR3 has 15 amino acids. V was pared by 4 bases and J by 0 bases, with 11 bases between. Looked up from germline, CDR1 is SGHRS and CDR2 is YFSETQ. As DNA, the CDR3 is TGCGCCAGCAGCCTCCGGGACGGCTCCTACAATGAGCAGTTCTTC. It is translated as CASSLRDGSYNEQFF.

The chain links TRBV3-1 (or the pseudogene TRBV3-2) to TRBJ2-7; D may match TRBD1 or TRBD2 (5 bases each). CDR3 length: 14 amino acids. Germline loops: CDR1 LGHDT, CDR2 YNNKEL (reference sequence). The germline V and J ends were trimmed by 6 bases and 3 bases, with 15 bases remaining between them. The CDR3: CASSPGTPSYEQYF. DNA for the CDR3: TGTGCCAGCAGTCCCGGGACCCCAAGCTACGAGCAGTACTTC.

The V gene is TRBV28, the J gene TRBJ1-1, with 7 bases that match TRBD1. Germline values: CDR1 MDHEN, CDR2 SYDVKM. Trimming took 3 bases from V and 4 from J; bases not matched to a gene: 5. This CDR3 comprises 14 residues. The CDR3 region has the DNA TGTGCCAGCAGTTTTAGGGGGCTCAGCACTGAAGCTTTCTTT. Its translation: CASSFRGLSTEAFF.

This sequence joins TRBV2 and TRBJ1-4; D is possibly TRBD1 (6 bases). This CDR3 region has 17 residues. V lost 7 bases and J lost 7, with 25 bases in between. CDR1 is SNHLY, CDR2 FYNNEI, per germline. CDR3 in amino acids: CASIPGNWGGTREKLFF. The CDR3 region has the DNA TGTGCCAGCATTCCCGGGAACTGGGGGGGGACACGTGAAAAACTGTTTTTT.

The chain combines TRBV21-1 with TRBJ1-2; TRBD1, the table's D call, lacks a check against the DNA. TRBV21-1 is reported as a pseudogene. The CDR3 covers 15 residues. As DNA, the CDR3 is TGTGCCAGCCCTGGGCCCCCCAGACGAAACTATGGCTACACCTTC. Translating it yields CASPGPPRRNYGYTF.

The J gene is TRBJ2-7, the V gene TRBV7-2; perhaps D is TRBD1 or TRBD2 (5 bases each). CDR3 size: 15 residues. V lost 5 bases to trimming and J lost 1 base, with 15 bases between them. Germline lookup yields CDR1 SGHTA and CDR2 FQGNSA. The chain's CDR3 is CASSPSGTDSYEQYF. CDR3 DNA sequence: TGTGCCAGCAGCCCGTCCGGGACGGATTCCTACGAGCAGTACTTC.

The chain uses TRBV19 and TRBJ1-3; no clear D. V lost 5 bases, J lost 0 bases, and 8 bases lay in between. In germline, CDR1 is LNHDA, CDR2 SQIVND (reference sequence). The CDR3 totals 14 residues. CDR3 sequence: CASSLITSGNTIYF. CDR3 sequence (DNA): TGTGCCAGTAGTCTCATAACCTCTGGAAACACCATATATTTT.

CDR3 in amino acids: CASDQTGRNSPLHF. CDR3 DNA sequence: TGTGCCAGCGATCAGACAGGGAGAAATTCACCCCTCCACTTT. The chain joins TRBV25-1 to TRBJ1-6; TRBD1 matches at 7 bases. CDR3 size: 14 residues. Trimming removed 8 bases from V and 7 bases from J; junction bases left unmatched: 8. Looked up from germline, CDR1 is MGHDK and CDR2 is SYGVNS. The variable domain in full, completed from reference TRBV25-1 and TRBJ1-6, reads EADIYQTPRYLVIGTGKKITLECSQTMGHDKMYWYQQDPGMELHLIHYSYGVNSTEKGDLSSESTVSRIRTEHFPLTLESARPSHTSQYLCASDQTGRNSPLHFGNGTRLTVT.

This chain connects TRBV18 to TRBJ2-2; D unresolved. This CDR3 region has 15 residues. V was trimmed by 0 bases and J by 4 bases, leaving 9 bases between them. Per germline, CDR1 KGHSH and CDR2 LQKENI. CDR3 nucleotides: TGTGCCAGCTCACCACCCGGGTTCCCCACCGGGGAGCTGTTTTTT. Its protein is CASSPPGFPTGELFF.

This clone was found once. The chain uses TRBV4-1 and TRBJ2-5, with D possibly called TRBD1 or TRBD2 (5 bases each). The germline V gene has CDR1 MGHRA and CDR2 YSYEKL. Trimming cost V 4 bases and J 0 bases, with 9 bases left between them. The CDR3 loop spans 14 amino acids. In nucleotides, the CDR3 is TGCGCCAGCAGCCGAGGGACGTACCAAGAGACCCAGTACTTC. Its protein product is CASSRGTYQETQYF.

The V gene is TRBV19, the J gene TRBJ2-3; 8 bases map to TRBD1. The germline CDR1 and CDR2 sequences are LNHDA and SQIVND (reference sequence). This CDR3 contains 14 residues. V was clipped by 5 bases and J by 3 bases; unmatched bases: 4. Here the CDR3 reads CASSSRQGTDTQYF. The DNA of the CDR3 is TGTGCCAGTAGTTCACGACAGGGGACAGATACGCAGTATTTT.

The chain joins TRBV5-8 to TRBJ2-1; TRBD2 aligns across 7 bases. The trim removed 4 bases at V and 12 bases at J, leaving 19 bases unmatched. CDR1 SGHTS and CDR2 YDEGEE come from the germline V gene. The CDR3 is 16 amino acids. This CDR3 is CASSLPRLAHGGGQFF. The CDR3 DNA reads TGTGCCAGCAGCCTCCCGAGACTAGCCCACGGCGGGGGGCAGTTCTTC.

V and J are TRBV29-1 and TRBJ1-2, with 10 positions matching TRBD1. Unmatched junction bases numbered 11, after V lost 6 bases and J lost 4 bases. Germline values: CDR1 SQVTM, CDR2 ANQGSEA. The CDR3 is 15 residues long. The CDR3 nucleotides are TGCAGCGTGGAGGACAGGGGGACCCTTACCTATGGCTACACCTTC. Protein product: CSVEDRGTLTYGYTF.

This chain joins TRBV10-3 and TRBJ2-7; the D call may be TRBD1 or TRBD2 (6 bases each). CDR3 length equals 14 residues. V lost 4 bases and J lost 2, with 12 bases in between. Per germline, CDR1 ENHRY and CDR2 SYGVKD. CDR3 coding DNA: TGTGCCATCAGTGTCGCGGGACACCCCTACGAGCAGTACTTC. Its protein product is CAISVAGHPYEQYF.

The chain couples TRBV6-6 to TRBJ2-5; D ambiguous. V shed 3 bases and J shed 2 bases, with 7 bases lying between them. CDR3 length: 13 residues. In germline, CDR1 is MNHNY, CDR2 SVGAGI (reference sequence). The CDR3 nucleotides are TGTGCCAGCAGTTATACGCTGCAAGAGACCCAGTACTTC. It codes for CASSYTLQETQYF.

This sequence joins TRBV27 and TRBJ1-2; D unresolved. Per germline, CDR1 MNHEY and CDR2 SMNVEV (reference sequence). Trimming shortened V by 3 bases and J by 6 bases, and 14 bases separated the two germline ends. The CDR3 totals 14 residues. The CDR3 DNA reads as TGTGCCAGCAGTTTCCTGGGAGGCGAGGATGGCTACACCTTC. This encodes CASSFLGGEDGYTF.

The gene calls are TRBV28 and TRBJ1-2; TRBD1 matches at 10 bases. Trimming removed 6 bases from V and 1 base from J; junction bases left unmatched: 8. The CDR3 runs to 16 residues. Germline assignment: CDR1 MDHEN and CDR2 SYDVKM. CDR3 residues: CASSQTGGLFNYGYTF. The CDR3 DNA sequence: TGTGCCAGCAGCCAGACAGGGGGCCTTTTTAACTATGGCTACACCTTC.

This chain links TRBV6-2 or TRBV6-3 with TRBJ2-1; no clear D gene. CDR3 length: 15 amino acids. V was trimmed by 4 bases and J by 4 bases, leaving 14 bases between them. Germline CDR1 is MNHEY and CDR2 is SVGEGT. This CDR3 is CASSSLQPGYNEQFF. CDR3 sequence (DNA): TGTGCCAGCAGTTCCCTCCAGCCGGGTTACAATGAGCAGTTCTTC.

The CDR3, as DNA: TGCGCCAGCAGCAACCTACAGGGGATGAGGACAGATACGCAGTATTTT. Translation: CASSNLQGMRTDTQYF. The chain employs TRBV5-1 and TRBJ2-3, with 7 bases fitting TRBD1. The CDR3 consists of 16 residues. CDR1 SGHRS and CDR2 YFSETQ come from the germline V gene. V lost 4 bases to trimming and J lost 3 bases; unmatched junction nucleotides: 11.

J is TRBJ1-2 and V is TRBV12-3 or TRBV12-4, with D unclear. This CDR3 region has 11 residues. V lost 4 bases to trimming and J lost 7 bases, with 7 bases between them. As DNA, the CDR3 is TGTGCCAGCAGTTCCCCCCCTGGCTACACCTTC. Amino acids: CASSSPPGYTF.

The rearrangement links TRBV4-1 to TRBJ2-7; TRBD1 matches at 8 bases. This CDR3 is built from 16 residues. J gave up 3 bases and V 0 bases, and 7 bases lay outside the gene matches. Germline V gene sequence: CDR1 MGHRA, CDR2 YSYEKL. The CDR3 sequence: CASSQEFTGGIYEQYF. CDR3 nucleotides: TGCGCCAGCAGCCAAGAGTTCACAGGGGGAATCTACGAGCAGTACTTC.

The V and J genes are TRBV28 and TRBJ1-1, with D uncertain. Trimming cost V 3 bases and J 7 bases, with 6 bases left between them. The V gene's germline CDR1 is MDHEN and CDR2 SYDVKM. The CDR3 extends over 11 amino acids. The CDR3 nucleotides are TGTGCCAGCAGTTTCGAGTTTGAAGCTTTCTTT. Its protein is CASSFEFEAFF.